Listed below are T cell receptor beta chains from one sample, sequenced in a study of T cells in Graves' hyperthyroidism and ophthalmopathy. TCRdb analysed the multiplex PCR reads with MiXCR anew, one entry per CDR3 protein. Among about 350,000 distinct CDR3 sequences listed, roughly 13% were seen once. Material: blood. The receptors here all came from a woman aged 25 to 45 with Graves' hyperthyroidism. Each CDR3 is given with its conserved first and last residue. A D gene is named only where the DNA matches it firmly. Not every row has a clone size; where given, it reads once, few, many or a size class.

cdr3_aa: CASSSTGWEQYF
cdr3_nt: TGTGCCAGCAGCTCGACAGGTTGGGAGCAGTACTTC
j_call: TRBJ2-7
clone_size: many
d_call: NA
v_call: TRBV11-2

cdr3_aa: CSARNPTEAFF
cdr3_nt: TGCAGTGCTAGGAATCCAACTGAAGCTTTCTTT
j_call: TRBJ1-1
clone_size: many
d_call: NA
v_call: TRBV20-1

cdr3_aa: CASSTTYEQFF
cdr3_nt: TGTGCCAGTTCTACGACATATGAGCAGTTCTTC
j_call: TRBJ2-1
clone_size: few
d_call: NA
v_call: TRBV18

cdr3_aa: CASSMVQVNGYTF
cdr3_nt: TGTGCCAGTAGTATGGTACAGGTCAATGGCTACACCTTC
j_call: TRBJ1-2
clone_size: NA
d_call: NA
v_call: TRBV19

cdr3_aa: CASSSPPEKLFF
cdr3_nt: TGTGCCAGCAGCTCACCCCCCGAAAAACTGTTTTTT
j_call: TRBJ1-4
clone_size: NA
d_call: NA
v_call: TRBV7-8

cdr3_aa: CASSLTSGSFTYEQYF
cdr3_nt: TGTGCCAGCAGCTTAACCAGCGGGAGTTTCACCTACGAGCAGTACTTC
j_call: TRBJ2-7
clone_size: few
d_call: TRBD2
v_call: TRBV7-9

cdr3_aa: CASSLLATSTDTQYF
cdr3_nt: TGTGCCAGCAGTTTACTAGCGACTAGCACAGATACGCAGTATTTT
j_call: TRBJ2-3
clone_size: NA
d_call: TRBD2
v_call: TRBV2

cdr3_aa: CASSPSTGNQPQHF
cdr3_nt: TGCGCCAGCAGCCCCTCTACAGGGAATCAGCCCCAGCATTTT
j_call: TRBJ1-5
clone_size: NA
d_call: NA
v_call: TRBV4-1

cdr3_aa: CASSSTGRQAKNIQYF
cdr3_nt: TGTGCCAGCAGCTCAACAGGGAGGCAAGCCAAAAACATTCAGTACTTC
j_call: TRBJ2-4
clone_size: NA
d_call: NA
v_call: TRBV7-8

cdr3_aa: CASSPTDHEQYF
cdr3_nt: TGTGCCAGCAGCCCCACCGATCACGAGCAGTACTTC
j_call: TRBJ2-7
clone_size: NA
d_call: NA
v_call: TRBV11-2

cdr3_aa: CATSRGQTTSGAFF
cdr3_nt: TGTGCCACCAGCAGGGGACAGACCACCAGCGGAGCTTTCTTT
j_call: TRBJ1-1
clone_size: many
d_call: TRBD1
v_call: TRBV15

cdr3_aa: CASSFAANTGELFF
cdr3_nt: TGTGCCAGCAGTTTCGCTGCGAACACCGGGGAGCTGTTTTTT
j_call: TRBJ2-2
clone_size: many
d_call: NA
v_call: TRBV27

cdr3_aa: CSVAILAGQETQYF
cdr3_nt: TGCAGCGTTGCAATCCTAGCGGGGCAAGAGACCCAGTACTTC
j_call: TRBJ2-5
clone_size: NA
d_call: TRBD2
v_call: TRBV29-1

cdr3_aa: CASSTGQGTGYTF
cdr3_nt: TGTGCCAGCAGCACCGGACAGGGAACTGGCTACACCTTC
j_call: TRBJ1-2
clone_size: many
d_call: TRBD1
v_call: TRBV7-2

cdr3_aa: CASSRQAGQGSGELFF
cdr3_nt: TGTGCCAGCAGCCGGCAAGCGGGACAGGGGTCCGGGGAGCTGTTTTTT
j_call: TRBJ2-2
clone_size: many
d_call: TRBD1
v_call: TRBV6-1

cdr3_aa: CASSFIGPYEQYF
cdr3_nt: TGTGCCAGCAGTTTTATAGGACCCTACGAGCAGTACTTC
j_call: TRBJ2-7
clone_size: many
d_call: NA
v_call: TRBV28

cdr3_aa: CASGHLSYSNQPQHF
cdr3_nt: TGTGCCAGCGGCCATCTTTCCTATAGCAATCAGCCCCAGCATTTT
j_call: TRBJ1-5
clone_size: many
d_call: NA
v_call: TRBV28

cdr3_aa: CASSRNRGDTQYF
cdr3_nt: TGTGCCAGCAGCCGCAACCGTGGGGATACGCAGTATTTT
j_call: TRBJ2-3
clone_size: many
d_call: NA
v_call: TRBV6-1

cdr3_aa: CASSYIGGDYNSPLHF
cdr3_nt: TGTGCCAGCAGTTACATAGGGGGCGATTATAATTCACCCCTCCACTTT
j_call: TRBJ1-6
clone_size: NA
d_call: TRBD1
v_call: TRBV6-6

cdr3_aa: CASSSQGTAYYIQYF
cdr3_nt: TGTGCCAGCAGTTCTCAGGGGACAGCATACTACATTCAGTACTTC
j_call: TRBJ2-4
clone_size: many
d_call: TRBD1
v_call: TRBV6-2/TRBV6-3

cdr3_aa: CASGYAGGSSTDTQYF
cdr3_nt: TGTGCTAGTGGATATGCCGGGGGATCTAGCACAGATACGCAGTATTTT
j_call: TRBJ2-3
clone_size: many
d_call: NA
v_call: TRBV12-5

cdr3_aa: CASSLDHHGYEQYF
cdr3_nt: TGCGCCAGCAGCTTGGATCACCACGGATACGAGCAGTACTTC
j_call: TRBJ2-7
clone_size: NA
d_call: NA
v_call: TRBV5-1

cdr3_aa: CASPRQGGSDTQYF
cdr3_nt: TGTGCCAGCCCCAGACAGGGGGGTTCAGATACGCAGTATTTT
j_call: TRBJ2-3
clone_size: many
d_call: TRBD1
v_call: TRBV2

cdr3_aa: CASSPRTLTLAGEETQYF
cdr3_nt: TGTGCCAGCAGCCCAAGGACCCTAACACTAGCGGGGGAAGAGACCCAGTACTTC
j_call: TRBJ2-5
clone_size: NA
d_call: TRBD2
v_call: TRBV13

cdr3_aa: CSVEGRPSYEQYF
cdr3_nt: TGCAGCGTTGAAGGCCGGCCTTCCTACGAGCAGTACTTC
j_call: TRBJ2-7
clone_size: NA
d_call: NA
v_call: TRBV29-1

cdr3_aa: CSARVALEQYF
cdr3_nt: TGCAGTGCTAGAGTTGCTCTCGAGCAGTACTTC
j_call: TRBJ2-7
clone_size: few
d_call: NA
v_call: TRBV20-1

cdr3_aa: CAWSGMSSYEQYF
cdr3_nt: TGTGCCTGGAGCGGGATGAGCTCCTACGAGCAGTACTTC
j_call: TRBJ2-7
clone_size: few
d_call: NA
v_call: TRBV30

cdr3_aa: CASSPPDPNTEAFF
cdr3_nt: TGCGCCAGCAGCCCCCCAGACCCGAACACTGAAGCTTTCTTT
j_call: TRBJ1-1
clone_size: few
d_call: NA
v_call: TRBV4-1

cdr3_aa: CASSLTDRGLLANVLTF
cdr3_nt: TGTGCCAGCAGCTTAACCGACCGTGGGTTGTTGGCCAACGTCCTGACTTTC
j_call: TRBJ2-6
clone_size: few
d_call: NA
v_call: TRBV7-9

cdr3_aa: CASSRYRGTDTQYF
cdr3_nt: TGTGCCAGCAGCCGATACAGGGGCACAGATACGCAGTATTTT
j_call: TRBJ2-3
clone_size: NA
d_call: NA
v_call: TRBV7-3

cdr3_aa: CASRKTDRGNTIYF
cdr3_nt: TGTGCCAGCAGAAAAACGGACAGAGGAAACACCATATATTTT
j_call: TRBJ1-3
clone_size: NA
d_call: NA
v_call: TRBV12-3/TRBV12-4

cdr3_aa: CASGGGLTSF
cdr3_nt: TGTGCCAGCGGGGGGGGCCTTACATCCTTC
j_call: TRBJ1-2
clone_size: many
d_call: NA
v_call: TRBV28

cdr3_aa: CASSPIAGRASEQFF
cdr3_nt: TGTGCCAGCTCACCCATAGCGGGAAGGGCGAGTGAGCAGTTCTTC
j_call: TRBJ2-1
clone_size: few
d_call: TRBD2
v_call: TRBV18

cdr3_aa: CASSLVAGGDIQYF
cdr3_nt: TGTGCCAGCAGCTTAGTAGCGGGAGGCGACATTCAGTACTTC
j_call: TRBJ2-4
clone_size: many
d_call: TRBD2
v_call: TRBV7-2

cdr3_aa: CASSKQGGENIQYF
cdr3_nt: TGTGCCAGCAGTAAACAGGGGGGGGAAAACATTCAGTACTTC
j_call: TRBJ2-4
clone_size: many
d_call: NA
v_call: TRBV12-3/TRBV12-4

cdr3_aa: CASATETQYF
cdr3_nt: TGTGCCAGCGCTACGGAGACCCAGTACTTC
j_call: TRBJ2-5
clone_size: many
d_call: NA
v_call: TRBV2

cdr3_aa: CASTYLSGDEQFF
cdr3_nt: TGTGCCAGCACATACTTATCTGGGGATGAGCAGTTCTTC
j_call: TRBJ2-1
clone_size: many
d_call: NA
v_call: TRBV7-9

cdr3_aa: CASSMTGGPLNNEQFF
cdr3_nt: TGTGCCAGCAGCATGACGGGAGGGCCCTTAAACAATGAGCAGTTCTTC
j_call: TRBJ2-1
clone_size: few
d_call: TRBD2
v_call: TRBV7-8

cdr3_aa: CATGAETGSQYF
cdr3_nt: TGTGCCACCGGGGCTGAAACAGGATCGCAGTACTTC
j_call: TRBJ2-7
clone_size: many
d_call: NA
v_call: TRBV15

cdr3_aa: CASSLTIQNEQFF
cdr3_nt: TGTGCCAGCAGTTTAACGATTCAAAATGAGCAGTTCTTC
j_call: TRBJ2-1
clone_size: many
d_call: NA
v_call: TRBV27

cdr3_aa: CSASRVPINEQFF
cdr3_nt: TGCAGTGCTAGCAGGGTTCCCATCAATGAGCAGTTCTTC
j_call: TRBJ2-1
clone_size: few
d_call: NA
v_call: TRBV20-1

cdr3_aa: CASSQKASGHEQYF
cdr3_nt: TGTGCCAGCAGCCAAAAGGCCTCCGGCCACGAGCAGTACTTC
j_call: TRBJ2-7
clone_size: many
d_call: NA
v_call: TRBV3-1

cdr3_aa: CASSGTTERNNYGYTF
cdr3_nt: TGTGCCAGCAGCGGTACGACAGAAAGAAATAACTATGGCTACACCTTC
j_call: TRBJ1-2
clone_size: NA
d_call: NA
v_call: TRBV9

cdr3_aa: CASSPERENILEQYF
cdr3_nt: TGTGCCAGCAGCCCCGAGCGGGAGAATATCCTCGAGCAGTACTTC
j_call: TRBJ2-7
clone_size: NA
d_call: TRBD2
v_call: TRBV9

cdr3_aa: CASSIRRDVGLPEAFF
cdr3_nt: TGTGCCAGTAGTATTCGCCGGGACGTCGGACTACCTGAAGCTTTCTTT
j_call: TRBJ1-1
clone_size: many
d_call: NA
v_call: TRBV19

cdr3_aa: CASSVTAEQYF
cdr3_nt: TGTGCCAGCAGTGTGACCGCCGAGCAGTACTTC
j_call: TRBJ2-7
clone_size: few
d_call: NA
v_call: TRBV25-1

cdr3_aa: CASNLLSSGRSEQYF
cdr3_nt: TGTGCCAGCAACCTCCTATCGAGCGGGAGGAGTGAGCAGTACTTC
j_call: TRBJ2-7
clone_size: many
d_call: TRBD2
v_call: TRBV2

cdr3_aa: CASRGGPGQVTDTQYF
cdr3_nt: TGTGCCAGCAGGGGGGGGCCGGGACAGGTCACAGATACGCAGTATTTT
j_call: TRBJ2-3
clone_size: few
d_call: NA
v_call: TRBV2

cdr3_aa: CASSLSPFYSSYEQYF
cdr3_nt: TGTGCCAGCAGTTTATCCCCTTTTTATAGCTCCTACGAGCAGTACTTC
j_call: TRBJ2-7
clone_size: many
d_call: NA
v_call: TRBV28

cdr3_aa: CASSYLPKAKNIQYF
cdr3_nt: TGTGCCAGCAGTTACCTCCCTAAGGCCAAAAACATTCAGTACTTC
j_call: TRBJ2-4
clone_size: NA
d_call: NA
v_call: TRBV6-7

cdr3_aa: CASRALATTSYEQYF
cdr3_nt: TGTGCCAGCAGGGCCCTAGCGACCACCTCCTACGAGCAGTACTTC
j_call: TRBJ2-7
clone_size: many
d_call: NA
v_call: TRBV27